The 20 T cell receptor beta chains listed next were all sequenced from one sample in a study of blood T cell repertoires in COVID-19. Repertoires were generated with immunoSEQ multiplex PCR, while TCRdb's copy carries only in-frame clones and drops some. Of more than 200,000 clones listed, more than 80% are singletons. Sequenced: peripheral blood. Source of these receptors: a woman aged 80 or over with acute or convalescent COVID-19.

The chain joins TRBV27 to TRBJ2-7; 7 bases are shared with TRBD1. Germline assignment: CDR1 MNHEY and CDR2 SMNVEV (reference sequence). Trimming removed 5 bases from V and 4 bases from J; junction bases left unmatched: 11. There are 15 residues in the CDR3. The CDR3 region has the DNA TGTGCCAGCAGTATCACCCAGGGGGAGCTTTACGAGCAGTACTTC. It codes for CASSITQGELYEQYF.

The rearrangement uses TRBV4-3 and TRBJ1-3; TRBD1 is a possible D gene (5 bases). The CDR3 runs to 17 residues. The V gene's germline CDR1 is LGHNA and CDR2 YSLEER. Trimming shortened V by 4 bases and J by 0 bases, and 16 bases separated the two germline ends. This chain's CDR3 is CASSLTFTGLSGNTIYF. The CDR3 DNA follows: TGCGCCAGCAGCCTAACTTTTACAGGTCTCTCTGGAAACACCATATATTTT.

This chain links TRBV19 with TRBJ1-1; D uncertain. Trimming took 5 bases from V and 2 from J, leaving 12 bases between them. The CDR3 length is 14 residues. CDR1 and CDR2 (germline): LNHDA, SQIVND (reference sequence). CDR3 protein: CASSLSDFNTEAFF. CDR3 nucleotides: TGTGCCAGTAGTCTGTCAGATTTCAACACTGAAGCTTTCTTT.

This chain links TRBV7-2 with TRBJ2-7, with 11 bases lining up with TRBD2. CDR3 length: 14 residues. V shed 5 bases, J shed 6 bases, and the junction held 6 bases outside the gene matches. Looked up from germline, CDR1 is SGHTA and CDR2 is FQGNSA. CDR3 amino acids: CASSPGLAGREQYF. The DNA for the CDR3 is TGTGCCAGCAGCCCCGGACTAGCGGGTCGCGAGCAGTACTTC.

This clone has only one observation. This CDR3 is CASSRRQGWQPQHF. CDR3 coding DNA: TGTGCCAGCAGTCGTAGACAGGGTTGGCAGCCCCAGCATTTT. The genes are TRBV5-6 and TRBJ1-5; 7 bases fit TRBD1. CDR3 length: 14 residues. CDR1 and CDR2 from the germline V gene are SGHDT and YYEEEE. Losses at the gene ends were 5 bases for V and 7 bases for J; bases not matched to a gene: 9.

The V call is TRBV19, the J call TRBJ1-5; the match to TRBD1 covers 7 bases. V lost 5 bases to trimming and J lost 0 bases; unmatched junction nucleotides: 7. The CDR3 has 16 amino acids. Germline assignment: CDR1 LNHDA and CDR2 SQIVND (reference sequence). CDR3 in DNA: TGTGCCAGTAGTCCTGGGACAGCTAATAGCAATCAGCCCCAGCATTTT. Encoded protein: CASSPGTANSNQPQHF.

This rearrangement joins TRBV11-3 to TRBJ1-4; D ambiguous. This CDR3 region has 13 residues. Trimming took 4 bases from V and 8 from J, leaving 11 bases between them. Germline CDR1 and CDR2: SGHNT and YENEEA. CDR3 residues: CASSSESGEKLFF. The CDR3 nucleotides read TGTGCCAGCAGCTCCGAATCGGGAGAAAAACTGTTTTTT.

The chain has TRBV27 and TRBJ2-1, with D possibly TRBD1 on 5 matching bases. There are 16 residues in the CDR3. Between the trimmed V and J ends, which lost 6 bases and 0 bases, there was a span of 15 bases. Looked up from germline, CDR1 is MNHEY and CDR2 is SMNVEV (reference sequence). CDR3 bases: TGTGCCAGCAGAATCCCGGGTAGGGGCTCCTACAATGAGCAGTTCTTC. This gives the protein CASRIPGRGSYNEQFF.

The rearrangement links TRBV30 to TRBJ2-7; D perhaps matches TRBD2 (6 bases). The germline V gene has CDR1 GTSNPN and CDR2 SVGIG (reference sequence). V lost 2 bases, J lost 3 bases, and 23 bases lay in between. This CDR3 has 17 residues. CDR3 DNA: TGTGCCTGGAGTACCCCGAGAGGAGGGCGAGGGTTCTACGAGCAGTACTTC. It yields the protein CAWSTPRGGRGFYEQYF.

J is TRBJ2-7 and V is TRBV19; D possibly corresponds to TRBD1 (6 bases). The germline V and J ends were trimmed by 8 bases and 0 bases, with 14 bases remaining between them. Germline-derived CDR1 and CDR2 are LNHDA and SQIVND (reference sequence). This CDR3 has 14 residues. The CDR3 DNA reads as TGTGCCAGTTCTATGCAGGGGAGCTCCTACGAGCAGTACTTC. It specifies CASSMQGSSYEQYF.

This clone was detected only once. The genes are TRBV19 and TRBJ2-1, with D maybe TRBD2 (6 bases). Trimming took 5 bases from V and 8 from J, leaving 25 bases between them. The germline V gene has CDR1 LNHDA and CDR2 SQIVND (reference sequence). This CDR3 region has 17 residues. CDR3 sequence (DNA): TGTGCCAGTAGTTCCATTGAGCGGGTGGACTTTAGGGATGAGCAGTTCTTC. Translation gives CASSSIERVDFRDEQFF.

With respect to this clone: This sample includes further DNA sequences coding for the same CDR3. The chain links TRBV11-3 to TRBJ2-2; D is possibly TRBD1 (6 bases). Deletions cut 1 base from V and 2 bases from J, with 8 bases between. The CDR3 runs to 15 residues. Germline V lookup: CDR1 SGHNT, CDR2 YENEEA. This CDR3 is CASSLVGANTGELFF. Here the CDR3 DNA reads TGTGCCAGCAGCTTAGTGGGGGCCAACACCGGGGAGCTGTTTTTT.

In its sample, this clone was seen once. The chain employs TRBV3-1 (or the pseudogene TRBV3-2) and TRBJ2-3, with 14 bases aligning to TRBD2. This CDR3 has 18 residues. CDR1 and CDR2 (germline): LGHDT, YNNKEL (reference sequence). Germline trimming cut 3 bases from V and 4 bases from J; bases unmatched to any gene: 9. The CDR3 loop is CASSQRGLAGVAADTQYF. CDR3 DNA sequence: TGTGCCAGCAGCCAGAGGGGACTAGCGGGAGTGGCGGCAGATACGCAGTATTTT.

V is TRBV13 and J is TRBJ1-1, with 8 bases matching TRBD1. This CDR3 is built from 15 residues. Germline trimming cut 4 bases from V and 6 bases from J; bases unmatched to any gene: 10. CDR1 and CDR2 (germline): PRHDT, FYEKMQ (reference sequence). The CDR3 loop reads CASSSSAGGRPEAFF. DNA for the CDR3: TGTGCCAGCAGCTCGTCGGCAGGGGGCAGGCCTGAAGCTTTCTTT.

V is TRBV5-4 and J is TRBJ2-7; 9 bases fit TRBD1. Looked up from germline, CDR1 is SGHNT and CDR2 is YYREEE (reference sequence). The V segment lost 4 bases and the J segment 4 bases; nucleotides outside the gene matches: 9. There are 15 residues in the CDR3. DNA for the CDR3: TGTGCCAGCAGCCTGCTCGGACAGGGGCGTTACGAGCAGTACTTC. Protein: CASSLLGQGRYEQYF.

This rearrangement joins TRBV18 to TRBJ1-5, with 8 bases that match TRBD1. The J segment lost 2 bases and the V segment lost 0 bases, leaving 9 bases of the junction unmatched. Germline V gene data show CDR1 as KGHSH and CDR2 as LQKENI. This CDR3 has 18 residues. As DNA, the CDR3 is TGTGCCAGCTCACCACCGGGATCAGGGGGCGCGGGCAATCAGCCCCAGCATTTT. Translated: CASSPPGSGGAGNQPQHF.

J is TRBJ1-2 and V is TRBV11-3, with TRBD1 matching 12 bases. CDR1 and CDR2 (germline): SGHNT, YENEEA. This CDR3 is 14 amino acids long. V lost 3 bases and J lost 7; bases outside the gene matches: 3. The chain's CDR3 is CASSFRDRGLGYTF. Written as DNA, the CDR3 is TGTGCCAGCAGCTTCCGGGACAGGGGGCTTGGCTACACCTTC.

The CDR3 loop is CASSLERTKETQYF. The CDR3 DNA sequence: TGTGCCAGCAGCTTAGAACGGACTAAAGAGACCCAGTACTTC. The chain couples TRBV11-2 to TRBJ2-5; a weak D match, TRBD2 (6 bases). Trimming left V 0 bases short and J 3 bases short, with 8 bases between. Germline assignment: CDR1 SGHAT and CDR2 FQNNGV. This CDR3 contains 14 residues.

This clone was seen only a few times. This rearrangement joins TRBV5-4 to TRBJ2-1; 8 positions match TRBD2. CDR3 size: 15 residues. The ends lost 2 bases at V and 5 bases at J; junction bases unmatched: 6. The germline V gene encodes CDR1 SGHNT and CDR2 YYREEE (reference sequence). This chain's CDR3 is CASSFERELNNEQFF. The CDR3 DNA follows: TGTGCCAGCAGCTTCGAGCGGGAGTTGAACAATGAGCAGTTCTTC.

V is TRBV6-6 and J is TRBJ1-5; D unresolved. Germline lookup yields CDR1 MNHNY and CDR2 SVGAGI (reference sequence). The CDR3 runs 15 residues. With 10 bases removed from V and 2 bases from J, the gap between germline ends came to 18 bases. CDR3 sequence: CAIRDRGRGNQPQHF. The CDR3 DNA follows: TGTGCCATACGGGATCGCGGGCGAGGCAATCAGCCCCAGCATTTT.